The 26 T cell receptor beta chains in this list originate from one sample, sequenced in a study of blood T cells in healthy people across ages. Sample-barcoded 5' priming and a J-beta primer mix drove a second PCR of roughly 6 to 12 cycles. Each CDR3 protein gets one entry after TCRdb re-called the 5' RACE reads with MiXCR. The table records some 900,000 distinct CDR3 sequences, around 49% of them present only once. Sequenced sample: blood. The receptors shown here come from a man aged 25-40 years in good health.

This clonotype has a handful of counts. The V and J genes are TRBV7-2 and TRBJ2-5, with 7 bases identical to TRBD2. V was pared by 3 bases and J by 4 bases, with 5 bases of the junction left unmatched. There are 14 residues in the CDR3. Germline lookup yields CDR1 SGHTA and CDR2 FQGNSA. The CDR3 DNA is TGTGCCAGCAGCTTCGGTCTAGCGGTAGAGACCCAGTACTTC. It encodes CASSFGLAVETQYF.

The chain couples TRBV25-1 to TRBJ2-5; a possible D gene is TRBD1 (6 bases). V lost 2 bases and J 2 bases, leaving 9 bases between the germline ends. The CDR3 totals 14 residues. Looked up from germline, CDR1 is MGHDK and CDR2 is SYGVNS. The CDR3 reads CASSEGQPQETQYF. In DNA, the CDR3 is TGTGCCAGCAGTGAAGGACAGCCACAAGAGACCCAGTACTTC.

V is TRBV5-1 and J is TRBJ2-5; D may be TRBD2 (6 bases). The CDR3 runs to 13 residues. Germline CDR1 and CDR2: SGHRS and YFSETQ. The V end lost 2 bases, the J end lost 11 bases, and 16 bases lay between the germline ends. This CDR3 is CASSFEADYGQYF. The CDR3 DNA follows: TGCGCCAGCAGCTTCGAGGCGGACTACGGGCAGTACTTC.

This clonotype was recorded only once. The J gene is TRBJ2-4, the V gene TRBV7-9; 8 bases line up with TRBD2. V lost 3 bases, J lost 7 bases, and 5 bases stayed unmatched. The CDR3 length is 14 residues. Germline CDR1 and CDR2: SEHNR and FQNEAQ (reference sequence). The CDR3 is CASSFQGLANIQYF. In nucleotides, the CDR3 is TGTGCCAGCAGCTTCCAAGGACTAGCCAACATTCAGTACTTC. Full variable domain (remainder filled in from reference TRBV7-9 and TRBJ2-4): DTGVSQNPRHKITKRGQNVTFRCDPISEHNRLYWYRQTLGQGPEFLTYFQNEAQLEKSRLLSDRFSAERPKGSFSTLEIQRTEQGDSAMYLCASSFQGLANIQYFGAGTRLSVL.

The chain is built from TRBV7-8 and TRBJ2-3; no clear D. Per germline, CDR1 SGHVS and CDR2 FQNEAQ. The CDR3 covers 14 residues. The germline V and J ends were trimmed by 7 bases and 0 bases, with 11 bases remaining between them. CDR3 loop: CASKQPLSTDTQYF. The CDR3 DNA is TGTGCCAGCAAACAGCCTCTGAGCACAGATACGCAGTATTTT.

This clonotype turned up a few times. This rearrangement joins TRBV6-6 to TRBJ2-1; no clear D gene. CDR3 length equals 12 residues. V lost 0 bases to trimming and J lost 8 bases, with 5 bases between them. CDR1 is MNHNY and CDR2 is SVGAGI in the germline V gene (reference sequence). CDR3 residues: CASSYSNYEQFF. Here the CDR3 DNA reads TGTGCCAGCAGTTACTCTAACTATGAGCAGTTCTTC.

The chain recombines TRBV4-2 with TRBJ2-7; 10 bases agree with TRBD2. The CDR3 is made up of 18 amino acids. Germline loops: CDR1 LGHNA, CDR2 YNFKEQ. With 4 bases clipped from V and 0 bases from J, the junction kept 12 bases outside the gene matches. CDR3 protein: CASSPPEVAGGSSYEQYF. The CDR3 DNA sequence: TGTGCCAGCAGCCCCCCGGAGGTAGCGGGGGGCAGCTCCTACGAGCAGTACTTC.

This clonotype was seen more than once but under ten times. The chain links TRBV25-1 to TRBJ2-1; TRBD1 matches 9 bases. The V gene end was trimmed by 0 bases and the J gene end by 1 base; junction bases not matched to a gene: 1. The germline V gene has CDR1 MGHDK and CDR2 SYGVNS. The CDR3 is 16 residues long. The CDR3 loop is CASSEYGTGSYNEQFF. The DNA for the CDR3 is TGTGCCAGCAGTGAATACGGGACAGGGTCCTACAATGAGCAGTTCTTC.

To note about this clonotype: A much bigger clone sits one base away, suggesting this may be a read error. The chain is built from TRBV5-6 and TRBJ2-5, with a weak D call TRBD1 (6 bases). The J call is in doubt because the DNA end fits TRBJ2-7 better. The CDR3 runs to 17 residues. Looked up from germline, CDR1 is SGHDT and CDR2 is YYEEEE. The CDR3 DNA is TGTGCCAGCAGCTTGTTCGTTGGGGGCGGTCAAACCTGCGAGCAGTACTTC. It codes for CASSLFVGGGQTCEQYF.

This clonotype was counted a few times. The chain recombines TRBV28 with TRBJ2-5; 7 positions match TRBD2. The germline V gene encodes CDR1 MDHEN and CDR2 SYDVKM. With 7 bases clipped from V and 3 bases from J, the junction kept 8 bases outside the gene matches. The CDR3 runs 14 residues. The CDR3 DNA reads as TGTGCCAGCACCTCCCCGGGGGGTAAAGAGACCCAGTACTTC. Its protein product is CASTSPGGKETQYF. The full variable domain, its missing parts supplied by reference TRBV28 and TRBJ2-5, is DVKVTQSSRYLVKRTGEKVFLECVQDMDHENMFWYRQDPGLGLRLIYFSYDVKMKEKGDIPEGYSVSREKKERFSLILESASTNQTSMYLCASTSPGGKETQYFGPGTRLLVL.

The chain is built from TRBV29-1 and TRBJ1-1, with a tentative D call TRBD1 (6 bases). V lost 0 bases and J 3 bases, leaving 11 bases between the germline ends. Germline lookup yields CDR1 SQVTM and CDR2 ANQGSEA. This CDR3 is 14 amino acids long. Written as DNA, the CDR3 is TGCAGCGTTGAAGAGGACAGCTCCTACACTGAAGCTTTCTTT. It is translated as CSVEEDSSYTEAFF.

The chain links TRBV7-8 to TRBJ2-7; D ambiguous. Germline-derived CDR1 and CDR2 are SGHVS and FQNEAQ. The CDR3 is 13 residues long. The V end lost 1 base, the J end lost 5 bases, and 9 bases lay between the germline ends. The CDR3 DNA sequence: TGTGCCAGCAGCTTAGGACGTGCCGACGAGCAGTACTTC. This gives the protein CASSLGRADEQYF. The whole variable domain, remainder taken from reference TRBV7-8 and TRBJ2-7, is GAGVSQSPRYKVAKRGQDVALRCDPISGHVSLFWYQQALGQGPEFLTYFQNEAQLDKSGLPSDRFFAERPEGSVSTLKIQRTQQEDSAVYLCASSLGRADEQYFGPGTRLTVT.

This chain connects TRBV4-2 to TRBJ2-5; possible D gene TRBD1, 7 bases. The V end was cut by 0 bases, the J end by 5 bases, with 16 bases between. The CDR3 contains 16 residues. CDR1 and CDR2 from the germline V gene are LGHNA and YNFKEQ. The CDR3 reads CASSQDSGRGRETQYF. The CDR3 DNA is TGTGCCAGCAGCCAAGACTCCGGCAGGGGGAGGGAGACCCAGTACTTC.

The chain employs TRBV7-8 and TRBJ2-7, with a tentative D call TRBD2 (6 bases). Germline values: CDR1 SGHVS, CDR2 FQNEAQ. CDR3 length equals 13 residues. V shed 1 base and J shed 5 bases, with 9 bases lying between them. The CDR3 nucleotides are TGTGCCAGCAGCTTAGGTGCGGGAAACGAGCAGTACTTC. This codes for CASSLGAGNEQYF. Using reference TRBV7-8 and TRBJ2-7 for the parts outside the CDR3, the full variable domain is GAGVSQSPRYKVAKRGQDVALRCDPISGHVSLFWYQQALGQGPEFLTYFQNEAQLDKSGLPSDRFFAERPEGSVSTLKIQRTQQEDSAVYLCASSLGAGNEQYFGPGTRLTVT.

This clonotype occurred once. DNA for the CDR3: TGCGCCAGCAGCGTGTTGCAGAACTATGGCTACACCTTC. Translation gives CASSVLQNYGYTF. The chain uses TRBV5-1 and TRBJ1-2, with D unclear. The CDR3 loop spans 13 amino acids. Trimming left V 4 bases short and J 2 bases short, with 9 bases between. Germline V lookup: CDR1 SGHRS, CDR2 YFSETQ. Full variable domain (missing parts from reference TRBV5-1 and TRBJ1-2): KAGVTQTPRYLIKTRGQQVTLSCSPISGHRSVSWYQQTPGQGLQFLFEYFSETQRNKGNFPGRFSGRQFSNSRSEMNVSTLELGDSALYLCASSVLQNYGYTFGSGTRLTVV.

The chain uses TRBV9 and TRBJ2-4, with 9 positions matching TRBD1. The DNA matches TRBJ2-7 better at its end, which makes the J call doubtful. The CDR3 covers 14 residues. Looked up from germline, CDR1 is SGDLS and CDR2 is YYNGEE. In DNA, the CDR3 is TGTGCCAGCAGCGAGGGACAGGGCAACTACGAGCAGTACTTC. Encoded protein: CASSEGQGNYEQYF.

This clonotype was detected only a few times. V is TRBV12-3 or TRBV12-4 and J is TRBJ2-7, with TRBD1 matching 9 bases. There are 14 residues in the CDR3. After removal of 3 bases from V and 3 bases from J, the junction contained 3 bases not matched to a gene. The CDR3 spells CASSFGGQGYEQYF. CDR3 nucleotide sequence: TGTGCCAGCAGTTTTGGGGGACAGGGCTACGAGCAGTACTTC.

This clonotype came up many times. V gene TRBV11-1 combines with J gene TRBJ1-2, with D possibly matching TRBD1 (5 bases). The length of the CDR3 is 15 residues. Germline V gives CDR1 SGHAT, CDR2 FQDESV (reference sequence). V lost 6 bases to trimming and J lost 2 bases, with 16 bases between them. Here the CDR3 reads CASREGRGTNYGYTF. The DNA for the CDR3 is TGTGCCAGCAGAGAGGGAAGGGGCACGAACTATGGCTACACCTTC.

The V call is TRBV25-1, the J call TRBJ1-1, with D possibly being TRBD1 (5 bases). Germline V gene lookup returns CDR1 MGHDK and CDR2 SYGVNS. V shed 3 bases and J shed 4 bases, with 18 bases lying between them. The CDR3 is made up of 16 amino acids. CDR3 sequence: CASSDGSTIGATEAFF. For the CDR3, the DNA is TGTGCCAGCAGTGATGGGTCAACTATAGGGGCCACTGAAGCTTTCTTT.

This chain links TRBV20-1 with TRBJ2-1; unclear D gene. The CDR3 contains 14 residues. V was clipped by 6 bases and J by 4 bases, with 16 bases between them. Germline V gene sequence: CDR1 DFQATT, CDR2 SNEGSKA (reference sequence). The CDR3, as DNA: TGCAGTGCCTTCGGACGAGCCCAATACAATGAGCAGTTCTTC. Translated: CSAFGRAQYNEQFF.

The chain joins TRBV4-1 to TRBJ2-3; 10 bases line up with TRBD2. The CDR3 contains 16 residues. Unmatched junction bases numbered 6, after V lost 3 bases and J lost 3 bases. Germline CDR1 reads MGHRA; CDR2 reads YSYEKL. Here the CDR3 reads CASSHPAGGSTDTQYF. The CDR3 bases are TGCGCCAGCAGCCACCCAGCGGGGGGGAGTACAGATACGCAGTATTTT.

The rearrangement joins TRBV11-2 to TRBJ1-4, with a weak D call TRBD1 (5 bases). Germline V CDR1 and CDR2: SGHAT, FQNNGV. Trimming removed 3 bases at V and 7 bases at J, with 9 bases between. The CDR3 contains 13 residues. This CDR3 reads CASSFSGSEKLFF. CDR3 coding DNA: TGTGCCAGCAGCTTCTCAGGGTCTGAAAAACTGTTTTTT.

This clonotype was found a few times. V usage is TRBV7-2 and J usage is TRBJ1-1; possibly TRBD1 for D (6 bases). Trimming removed 0 bases at V and 0 bases at J, with 8 bases between. The CDR3 runs to 15 residues. Germline CDR1 reads SGHTA; CDR2 reads FQGNSA. CDR3 DNA: TGTGCCAGCAGCTTAGCATGGGACATGAACACTGAAGCTTTCTTT. Its protein product is CASSLAWDMNTEAFF.

V is TRBV20-1 and J is TRBJ2-7; weak D call: TRBD2 (5 bases). Deletions cut 6 bases from V and 2 bases from J, with 14 bases between. The length of the CDR3 is 13 residues. Germline V gives CDR1 DFQATT, CDR2 SNEGSKA (reference sequence). Here the CDR3 DNA reads TGCAGTGCAGCGGCCCCCGCGACCTACGAGCAGTACTTC. It codes for CSAAAPATYEQYF.

The rearrangement links TRBV28 to TRBJ2-5, with D perhaps TRBD2 (7 bases). Between the trimmed V and J ends, which lost 4 bases and 11 bases, there was a span of 26 bases. This CDR3 comprises 16 residues. The V gene's germline CDR1 is MDHEN and CDR2 SYDVKM. As DNA, the CDR3 is TGTGCCAGCAGTTCGGGGGCGGGGGATGGATCGAATGAGCAGTACTTC. This translates into CASSSGAGDGSNEQYF. The full variable domain, its missing parts supplied by reference TRBV28 and TRBJ2-5, is DVKVTQSSRYLVKRTGEKVFLECVQDMDHENMFWYRQDPGLGLRLIYFSYDVKMKEKGDIPEGYSVSREKKERFSLILESASTNQTSMYLCASSSGAGDGSNEQYFGPGTRLLVL.

Only a few counts were recorded for this clonotype. The CDR3 region has the DNA TGTGCCAGCAGTTTAGGTGGGACGGGGATGGCCTTCACAGATACGCAGTATTTT. Translating it yields CASSLGGTGMAFTDTQYF. The rearrangement uses TRBV27 and TRBJ2-3; D is tentatively TRBD1 or TRBD2 (5 bases each). The CDR3 loop spans 18 amino acids. CDR1 is MNHEY and CDR2 is SMNVEV in the germline V gene (reference sequence). Between the trimmed V and J ends, which lost 2 bases and 2 bases, there was a span of 20 bases.